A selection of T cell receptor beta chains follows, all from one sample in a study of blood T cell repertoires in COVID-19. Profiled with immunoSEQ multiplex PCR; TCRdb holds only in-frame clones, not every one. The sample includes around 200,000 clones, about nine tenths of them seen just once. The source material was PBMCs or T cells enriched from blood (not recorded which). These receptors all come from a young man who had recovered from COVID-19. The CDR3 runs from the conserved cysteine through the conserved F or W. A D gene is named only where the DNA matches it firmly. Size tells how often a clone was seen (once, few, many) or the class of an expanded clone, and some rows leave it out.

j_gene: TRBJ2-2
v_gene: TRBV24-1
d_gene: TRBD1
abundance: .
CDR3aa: CATSDPARAGGTGELFF
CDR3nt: TGTGCCACCAGTGACCCCGCCCGGGCAGGGGGTACCGGGGAGCTGTTTTTT

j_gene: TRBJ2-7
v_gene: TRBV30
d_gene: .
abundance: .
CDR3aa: CAWSPPGYEQYF
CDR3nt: TGTGCCTGGAGCCCCCCGGGATACGAGCAGTACTTC

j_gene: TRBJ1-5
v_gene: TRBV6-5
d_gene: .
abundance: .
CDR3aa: CASSRVKGILVPQHF
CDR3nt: TGTGCCAGCAGTCGGGTGAAGGGGATATTAGTGCCCCAGCATTTT

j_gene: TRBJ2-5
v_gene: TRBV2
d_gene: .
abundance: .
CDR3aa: CASRSSGTQETQYF
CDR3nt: TGTGCCAGCAGGTCTTCCGGGACACAAGAGACCCAGTACTTC

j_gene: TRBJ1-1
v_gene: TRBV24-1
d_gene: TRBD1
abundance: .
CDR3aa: CATTLTGSTEAFF
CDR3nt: TGTGCCACCACGCTGACAGGGAGCACTGAAGCTTTCTTT

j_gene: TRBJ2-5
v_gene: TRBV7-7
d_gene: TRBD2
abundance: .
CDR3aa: CASSAGTSGETQYF
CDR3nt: TGTGCCAGCAGCGCTGGGACTAGCGGGGAGACCCAGTACTTC

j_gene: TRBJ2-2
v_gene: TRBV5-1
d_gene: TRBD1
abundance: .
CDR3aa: CASSPDRATGELFF
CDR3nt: TGCGCCAGCAGCCCTGACAGGGCGACCGGGGAGCTGTTTTTT

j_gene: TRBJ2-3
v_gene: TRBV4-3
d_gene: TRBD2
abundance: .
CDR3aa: CASSERAGTSGGAVTDTQYF
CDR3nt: TGCGCCAGCAGCGAAAGAGCCGGGACTAGCGGGGGGGCCGTCACAGATACGCAGTATTTT

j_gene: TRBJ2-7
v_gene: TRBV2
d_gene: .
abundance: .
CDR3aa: CASSDRAEQYF
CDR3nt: TGTGCCAGCAGTGACCGAGCCGAGCAGTACTTC

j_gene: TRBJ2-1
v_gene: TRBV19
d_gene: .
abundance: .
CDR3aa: CASSLTGMGYNEQFF
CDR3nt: TGTGCCAGTAGTCTCACGGGAATGGGCTACAATGAGCAGTTCTTC

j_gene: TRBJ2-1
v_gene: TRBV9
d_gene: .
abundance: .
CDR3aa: CASSPGQGWDEQFF
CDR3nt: TGTGCCAGCAGCCCCGGGCAGGGTTGGGATGAGCAGTTCTTC

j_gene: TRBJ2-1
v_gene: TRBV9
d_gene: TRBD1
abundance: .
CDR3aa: CASSADRGEGYNEQFF
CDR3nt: TGTGCCAGCAGTGCGGACAGGGGAGAGGGGTACAATGAGCAGTTCTTC

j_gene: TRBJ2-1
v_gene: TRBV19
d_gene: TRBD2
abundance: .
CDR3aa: CASSSSSGRFRQFF
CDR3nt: TGTGCCAGTAGTTCGTCTAGCGGGAGATTTCGGCAGTTCTTC

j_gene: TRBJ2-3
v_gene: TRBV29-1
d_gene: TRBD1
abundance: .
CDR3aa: CSVPRQGRDTQYF
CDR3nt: TGCAGCGTACCTAGACAGGGCAGAGATACGCAGTATTTT

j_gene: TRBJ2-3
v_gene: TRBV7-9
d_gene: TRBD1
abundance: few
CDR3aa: CASSSQGALDTQYF
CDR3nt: TGTGCCAGCAGCTCGCAGGGGGCCCTAGATACGCAGTATTTT

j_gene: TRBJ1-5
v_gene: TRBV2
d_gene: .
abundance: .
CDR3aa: CASSEALEGLKPQHF
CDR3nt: TGTGCCAGCAGTGAAGCGTTGGAGGGGCTAAAGCCCCAGCATTTT

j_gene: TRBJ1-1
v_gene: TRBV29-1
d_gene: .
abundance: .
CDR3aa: CSGTNTEAFF
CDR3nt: TGCAGCGGAACAAACACTGAAGCTTTCTTT

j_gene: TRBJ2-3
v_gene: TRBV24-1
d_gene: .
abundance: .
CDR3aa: CATSDSGDLSTDTQYF
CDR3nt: TGTGCCACCAGTGATTCAGGGGACCTTAGCACAGATACGCAGTATTTT

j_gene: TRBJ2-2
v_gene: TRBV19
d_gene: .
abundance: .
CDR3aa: CASSGTRSGELFF
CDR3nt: TGTGCCAGTAGCGGGACAAGGTCGGGGGAGCTGTTTTTT

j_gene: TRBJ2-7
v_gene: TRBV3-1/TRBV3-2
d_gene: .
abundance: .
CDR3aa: CASSLGTSYEQYF
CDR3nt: TGTGCCAGCAGTCTGGGGACTTCGTACGAGCAGTACTTC

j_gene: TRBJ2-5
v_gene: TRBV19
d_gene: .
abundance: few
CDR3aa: CASSTLEQSSGKTQYF
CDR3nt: TGTGCCAGTAGTACCCTGGAACAGTCGAGTGGAAAGACCCAGTACTTC

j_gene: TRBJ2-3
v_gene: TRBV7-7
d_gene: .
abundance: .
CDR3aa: CASSPGAASTDTQYF
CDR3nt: TGTGCTAGCAGCCCAGGGGCAGCTAGCACAGATACGCAGTATTTT

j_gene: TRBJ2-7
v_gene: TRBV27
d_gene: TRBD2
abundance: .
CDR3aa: CASSLSVNSGRIFQYF
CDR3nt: TGTGCCAGCAGTTTATCGGTGAATAGCGGGAGGATTTTTCAGTACTTC

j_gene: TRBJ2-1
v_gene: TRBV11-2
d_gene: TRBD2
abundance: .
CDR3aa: CASSQWREFGFGYNEQFF
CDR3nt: TGTGCCAGCTCCCAATGGCGGGAGTTCGGCTTTGGCTACAATGAGCAGTTCTTC

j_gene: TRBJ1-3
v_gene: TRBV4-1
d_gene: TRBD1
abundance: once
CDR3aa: CASSQVQGAITDTIYF
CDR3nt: TGCGCCAGCAGCCAGGTACAGGGGGCCATTACGGACACCATATATTTT

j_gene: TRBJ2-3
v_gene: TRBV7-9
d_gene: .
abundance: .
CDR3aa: CASSLSRDRADTQYF
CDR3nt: TGTGCCAGCAGCTTATCCAGGGATCGGGCAGATACGCAGTATTTT

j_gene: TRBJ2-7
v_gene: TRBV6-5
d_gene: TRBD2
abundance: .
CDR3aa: CASYSTGTSGNEQYF
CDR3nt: TGTGCCAGCTACTCAACCGGGACTAGCGGAAACGAGCAGTACTTC

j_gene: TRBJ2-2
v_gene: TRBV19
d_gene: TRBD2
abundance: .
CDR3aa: CASSKGLVANTGELFF
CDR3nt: TGTGCCAGTAGTAAGGGACTAGTCGCGAACACCGGGGAGCTGTTTTTT

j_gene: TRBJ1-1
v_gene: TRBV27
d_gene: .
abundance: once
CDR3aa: CASSHPPMREENTEAFF
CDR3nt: TGTGCCAGCAGTCACCCCCCTATGCGGGAGGAGAACACTGAAGCTTTCTTT

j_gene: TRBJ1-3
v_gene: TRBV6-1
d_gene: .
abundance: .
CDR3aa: CASSVFGTTSGNTIYF
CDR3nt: TGTGCCAGCAGTGTTTTCGGGACTACCTCTGGAAACACCATATATTTT

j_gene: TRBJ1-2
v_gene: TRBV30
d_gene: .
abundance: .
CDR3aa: CAWKAAGGGWYGYTF
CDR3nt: TGTGCCTGGAAAGCCGCCGGCGGGGGTTGGTATGGCTACACCTTC

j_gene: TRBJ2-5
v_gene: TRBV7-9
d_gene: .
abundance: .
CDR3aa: CASSLKQGTQETQYF
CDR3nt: TGTGCCAGCAGCTTGAAACAGGGTACCCAAGAGACCCAGTACTTC

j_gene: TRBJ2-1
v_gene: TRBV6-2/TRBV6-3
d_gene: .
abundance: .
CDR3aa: CASSYSWGGPSYNEQFF
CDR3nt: TGTGCCAGCAGTTACTCGTGGGGGGGGCCGTCCTACAATGAGCAGTTCTTC

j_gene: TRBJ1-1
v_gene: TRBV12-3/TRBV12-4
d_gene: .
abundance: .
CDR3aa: CASSPPGGTEAFF
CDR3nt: TGTGCCAGCAGTCCCCCGGGGGGCACTGAAGCTTTCTTT

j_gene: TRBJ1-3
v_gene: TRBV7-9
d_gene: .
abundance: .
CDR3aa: CASSLVQGNTIYF
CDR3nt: TGTGCCAGCAGCTTAGTACAGGGAAACACCATATATTTT

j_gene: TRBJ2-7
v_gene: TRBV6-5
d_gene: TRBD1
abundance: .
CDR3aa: CASSRQGYEQYF
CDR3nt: TGTGCCAGCAGCAGACAGGGCTACGAGCAGTACTTC

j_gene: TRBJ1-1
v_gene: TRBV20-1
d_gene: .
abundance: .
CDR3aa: CSASTGRNTEAFF
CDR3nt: TGCAGTGCTAGTACAGGGAGGAACACTGAAGCTTTCTTT

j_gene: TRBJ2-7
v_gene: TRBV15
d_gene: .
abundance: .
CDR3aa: CATSTIGGFLYEQYF
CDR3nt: TGTGCCACCAGCACCATTGGGGGGTTTCTCTACGAGCAGTACTTC

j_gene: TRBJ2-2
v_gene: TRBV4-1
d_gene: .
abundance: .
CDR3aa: CASSQASYPVNTGELFF
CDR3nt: TGCGCCAGCAGCCAAGCCTCATACCCAGTAAACACCGGGGAGCTGTTTTTT

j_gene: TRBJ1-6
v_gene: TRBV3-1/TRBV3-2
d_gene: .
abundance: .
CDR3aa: CASSQGSRPLHF
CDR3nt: TGTGCCAGCAGCCAAGGGTCCAGACCCCTCCACTTT

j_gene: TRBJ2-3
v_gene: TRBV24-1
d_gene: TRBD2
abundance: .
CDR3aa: CATGGGTDTQYF
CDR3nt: TGTGCCACCGGGGGGGGCACAGATACGCAGTATTTT

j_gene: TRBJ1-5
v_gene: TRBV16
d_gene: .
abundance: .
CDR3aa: CASSHGREINQPQHF
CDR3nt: TGTGCCAGCAGCCACGGACGGGAGATTAATCAGCCCCAGCATTTT

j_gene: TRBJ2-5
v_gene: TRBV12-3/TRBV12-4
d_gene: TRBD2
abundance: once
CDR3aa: CASSLGGDVTQYF
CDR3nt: TGTGCCAGCAGTTTGGGGGGGGATGTGACCCAGTACTTC

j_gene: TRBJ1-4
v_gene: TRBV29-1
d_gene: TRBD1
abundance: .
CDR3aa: CSVESTPGTGSEKLFF
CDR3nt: TGCAGCGTTGAGTCAACCCCCGGGACAGGTTCCGAAAAACTGTTTTTT

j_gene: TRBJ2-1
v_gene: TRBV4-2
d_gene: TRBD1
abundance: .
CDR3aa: CASSPGDGDTGDEQFF
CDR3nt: TGTGCCAGCAGCCCAGGGGATGGAGACACAGGGGATGAGCAGTTCTTC

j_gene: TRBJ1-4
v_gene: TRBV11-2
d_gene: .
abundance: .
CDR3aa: CASSFEGGLKEKLFF
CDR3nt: TGTGCCAGCAGCTTCGAGGGGGGGCTTAAGGAAAAACTGTTTTTT

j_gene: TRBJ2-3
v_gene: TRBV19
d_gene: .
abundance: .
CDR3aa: CASSSQDSTDTQYF
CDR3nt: TGTGCCAGTAGTTCGCAGGATAGCACAGATACGCAGTATTTT

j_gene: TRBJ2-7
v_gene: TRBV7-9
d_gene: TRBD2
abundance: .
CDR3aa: CASSFLAGISYEQYF
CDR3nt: TGTGCCAGCAGCTTTCTAGCGGGCATCTCCTACGAGCAGTACTTC

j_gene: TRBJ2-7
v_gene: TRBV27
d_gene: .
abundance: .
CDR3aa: CASSPNDREQYF
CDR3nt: TGTGCCAGCAGTCCTAACGACAGAGAGCAGTACTTC

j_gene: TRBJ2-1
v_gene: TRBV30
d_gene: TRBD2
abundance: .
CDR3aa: CACPSGKAGIGSYNEQFF
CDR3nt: TGTGCCTGTCCCTCAGGGAAAGCGGGAATTGGATCCTACAATGAGCAGTTCTTC

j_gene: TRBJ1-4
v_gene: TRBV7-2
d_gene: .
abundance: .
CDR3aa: CASSLDGATNEKLFF
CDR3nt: TGTGCCAGCAGCTTAGATGGAGCAACTAATGAAAAACTGTTTTTT

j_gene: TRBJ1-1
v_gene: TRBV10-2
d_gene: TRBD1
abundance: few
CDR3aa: CASRGAGGRNTEAFF
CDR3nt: TGCGCCAGCAGGGGGGCAGGGGGGAGGAACACTGAAGCTTTCTTT

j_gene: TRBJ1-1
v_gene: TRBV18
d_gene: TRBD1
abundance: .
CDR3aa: CASSFGQGALTEAFF
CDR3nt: TGTGCCAGCTCCTTCGGACAGGGGGCGCTCACTGAAGCTTTCTTT

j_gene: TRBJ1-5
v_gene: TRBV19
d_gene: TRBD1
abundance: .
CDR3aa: CASRSWDRETPQHF
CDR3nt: TGTGCCAGTAGAAGTTGGGACAGGGAGACGCCCCAGCATTTT

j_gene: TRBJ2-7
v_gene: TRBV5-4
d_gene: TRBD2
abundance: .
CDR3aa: CASSFPSGRPSYEQYF
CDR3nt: TGTGCCAGCAGCTTCCCTAGCGGGAGACCGTCCTACGAGCAGTACTTC

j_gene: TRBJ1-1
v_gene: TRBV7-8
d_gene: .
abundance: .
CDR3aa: CASSAVGDMNTEAFF
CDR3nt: TGTGCCAGCAGCGCCGTAGGGGATATGAACACTGAAGCTTTCTTT

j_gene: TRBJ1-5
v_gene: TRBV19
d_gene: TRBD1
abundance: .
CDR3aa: CASTAGGFNQPQHF
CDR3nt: TGTGCCAGTACAGCAGGGGGCTTCAATCAGCCCCAGCATTTT

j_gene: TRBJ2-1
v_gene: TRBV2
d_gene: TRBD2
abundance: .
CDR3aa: CASSVIRGGYNEQFF
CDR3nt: TGTGCCAGCAGTGTTATCCGGGGGGGGTACAATGAGCAGTTCTTC

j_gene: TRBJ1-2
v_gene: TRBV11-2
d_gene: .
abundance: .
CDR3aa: CASSLDVRSNYGYTF
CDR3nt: TGTGCCAGCAGCTTAGACGTCAGGTCTAACTATGGCTACACCTTC